This T cell receptor (beta chain) appears in the sequencing data of a study of blood T cell repertoires in COVID-19. Study details: Sources were T cells, B-cell-depleted T cells, or PBMCs; the material itself was cDNA or gDNA.

The CDR3 loop spans 17 amino acids. CDR1 and CDR2 (germline): KGHDR, SFDVKD. V trimming: 1 base; J trimming: 2 bases; junction bases outside the gene matches: 5. The assay was immunoSEQ multiplex PCR, and TCRdb's table has in-frame clones only and misses some. The sample records just under 350,000 clones, about nine tenths being singletons. The rearrangement joins TRBV24-1 to TRBJ1-3; 9 nucleotides align to TRBD1. The sequenced material came from peripheral blood. The clonotype originates from a woman between 65 and 79 years old with COVID-19, enrolled during active disease. Here the CDR3 reads CATSDFVQGAAGNTIYF. Here the CDR3 DNA reads TGTGCCACCAGTGATTTCGTACAGGGGGCGGCTGGAAACACCATATATTTT.